These 8 T cell receptor beta chains were sequenced from one sample in a study of blood T cells in healthy people across ages. For the second PCR, which ran for about 6 to 12 cycles, a sample-barcoded 5' primer and a J-beta primer mix were used. TCRdb used MiXCR to reprocess the 5' RACE reads, holding one entry per CDR3 protein. Of some 1.4 million distinct CDR3 sequences in the sample, around two fifths were seen once. The sequencing sample was made of blood. These TCRs come from a woman aged 18-29 years in good health.

The chain has TRBV30 and TRBJ1-2, with D uncertain. CDR3 length: 12 residues. CDR1 is GTSNPN and CDR2 is SVGIG in the germline V gene (reference sequence). Trimming cost V 4 bases and J 6 bases, with 12 bases left between them. The CDR3 here is CAWNRVRNGYTF. The CDR3, as DNA: TGTGCCTGGAATCGGGTGAGAAATGGCTACACCTTC.

This chain connects TRBV30 to TRBJ2-5; the D is unclear. The germline CDR1 and CDR2 sequences are GTSNPN and SVGIG (reference sequence). The CDR3 totals 9 residues. CDR3 sequence (DNA): TGTGCTATGGCAGAGATGCAGTACTTC. Protein sequence: CAMAEMQYF.

V and J are TRBV28 and TRBJ2-7; tentatively, D is TRBD1 or TRBD2 (7 bases each). The CDR3 length is 15 residues. Germline CDR1 and CDR2: MDHEN and SYDVKM. V shed 6 bases and J shed 6 bases, with 21 bases lying between them. The CDR3 bases are TGTGCCAGCAGCGGGGGGACAGTACTGACCTGCGAGCAGTACTTC. It encodes CASSGGTVLTCEQYF. Using reference TRBV28 and TRBJ2-7 for the parts outside the CDR3, the full variable domain is DVKVTQSSRYLVKRTGEKVFLECVQDMDHENMFWYRQDPGLGLRLIYFSYDVKMKEKGDIPEGYSVSREKKERFSLILESASTNQTSMYLCASSGGTVLTCEQYFGPGTRLTVT.

The chain is built from TRBV29-1 and TRBJ1-2, with 12 nucleotides matching TRBD1. This CDR3 comprises 14 residues. Germline loops: CDR1 SQVTM, CDR2 ANQGSEA. V dropped 1 base and J dropped 8; count of bases not matched to a gene: 5. The CDR3 DNA follows: TGCAGCGTTGAAGGAGCTGGGACAGGGGGCGGCTACACCTTC. Residues: CSVEGAGTGGGYTF.

This clonotype turned up a few times. J is TRBJ2-5 and V is TRBV3-1; the match to TRBD1 covers 7 bases. Germline CDR1 LGHDT, CDR2 YNNKEL (reference sequence). V was clipped by 3 bases and J by 3 bases; unmatched bases: 4. This CDR3 region has 14 residues. CDR3: CASSHGTDKETQYF. The CDR3 DNA reads TGTGCCAGCAGCCACGGGACAGACAAAGAGACCCAGTACTTC.

V usage is TRBV6-5 and J usage is TRBJ2-5; TRBD2 agrees at 12 bases. Germline V CDR1 and CDR2: MNHEY, SVGAGI. Trimming took 8 bases from V and 11 from J; bases not matched to a gene: 12. The CDR3 consists of 14 residues. Written as DNA, the CDR3 is TGTGCCAGCGCCGCTAGCGGGGGGGCCTATGAGCAGTACTTC. Protein: CASAASGGAYEQYF.

The V gene is TRBV10-1, the J gene TRBJ2-3; 7 bases are shared with TRBD1. The CDR3 has 16 residues. The V gene end was trimmed by 7 bases and the J gene end by 0 bases; junction bases not matched to a gene: 10. CDR1 is WNHNN and CDR2 is SYGVQD in the germline V gene (reference sequence). CDR3 DNA sequence: TGCGCCAGCATGCACAGGGGAAACCAAAGCACAGATACGCAGTATTTT. It is translated as CASMHRGNQSTDTQYF.

The genes are TRBV20-1 and TRBJ1-1; no clear D. The germline V gene encodes CDR1 DFQATT and CDR2 SNEGSKA (reference sequence). V was clipped by 4 bases and J by 1 base, with 10 bases between them. The CDR3 is 13 residues long. CDR3 sequence: CSANSGGNTEAFF. The DNA for the CDR3 is TGCAGTGCTAATTCGGGTGGGAACACTGAAGCTTTCTTT.